This T cell receptor beta chain originates from a study of beta chain features in type 1 diabetes. Study observations and caveats: Reduced insertions and increased deletions marked VDJ junctions in type 1 diabetes patients.

Sequencing targeted expressed TCRB transcripts, as all isolated RNA had been reverse transcribed. Assay used: immunoSEQ multiplex PCR; TCRdb lists only in-frame clones, some missing. This table has 130,000 to 150,000 clones, 6.5% to 8.5% appearing once. To note about this clone: Its antigen is still unknown.

This CDR3 is 15 amino acids long. Germline loops: CDR1 SGHRS, CDR2 YFSETQ. J was trimmed by 6 bases and V by 3 bases; bases with no gene match: 7. The sequenced sample consisted of central memory CD4+ T cells from blood. The rearrangement joins TRBV5-1 to TRBJ2-3, with TRBD1 matching over 10 bases. This clonotype originated in a woman in her 30s in good health. The CDR3 DNA reads TGCGCCAGCAGCTCTGGGACAGGGGCCGCGGATACGCAGTATTTT. Its translation is CASSSGTGAADTQYF.